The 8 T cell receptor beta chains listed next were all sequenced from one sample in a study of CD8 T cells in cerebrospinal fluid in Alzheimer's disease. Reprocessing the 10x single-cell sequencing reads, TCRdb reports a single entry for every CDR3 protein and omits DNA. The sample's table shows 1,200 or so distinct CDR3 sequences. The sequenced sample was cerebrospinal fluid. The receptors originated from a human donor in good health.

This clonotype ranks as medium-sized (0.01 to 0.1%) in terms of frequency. The CDR3: CASSLVGAPGEAFF. This chain joins TRBV5-4 and TRBJ1-1. The V gene's germline CDR1 is SGHNT and CDR2 YYREEE (reference sequence). The CDR3 consists of 14 residues.

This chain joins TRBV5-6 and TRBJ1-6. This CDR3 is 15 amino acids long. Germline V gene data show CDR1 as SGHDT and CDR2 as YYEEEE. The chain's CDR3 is CASSLSGSYNSPLHF. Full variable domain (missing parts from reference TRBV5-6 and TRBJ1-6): DAGVTQSPTHLIKTRGQQVTLRCSPKSGHDTVSWYQQALGQGPQFIFQYYEEEERQRGNFPDRFSGHQFPNYSSELNVNALLLGDSALYLCASSLSGSYNSPLHFGNGTRLTVT.

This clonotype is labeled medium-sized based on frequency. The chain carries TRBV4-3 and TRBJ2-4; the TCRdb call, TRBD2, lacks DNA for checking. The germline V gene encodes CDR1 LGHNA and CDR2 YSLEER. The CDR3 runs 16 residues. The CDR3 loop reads CASSQDSGGLAGFQYF.

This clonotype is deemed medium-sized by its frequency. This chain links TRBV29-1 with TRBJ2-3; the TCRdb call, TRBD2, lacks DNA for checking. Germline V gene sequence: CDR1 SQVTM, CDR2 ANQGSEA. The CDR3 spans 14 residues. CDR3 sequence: CSAAGGKGSDTQYF.

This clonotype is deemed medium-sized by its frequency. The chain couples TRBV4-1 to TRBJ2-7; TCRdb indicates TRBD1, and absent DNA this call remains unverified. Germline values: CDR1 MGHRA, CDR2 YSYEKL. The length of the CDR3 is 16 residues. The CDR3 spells CASSQGGDRVSYEQYF.

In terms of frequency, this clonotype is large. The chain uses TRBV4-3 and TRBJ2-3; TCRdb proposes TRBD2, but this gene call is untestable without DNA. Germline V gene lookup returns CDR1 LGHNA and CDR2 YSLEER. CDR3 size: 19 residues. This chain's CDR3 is CASSQETYQLAGYTDTQYF.

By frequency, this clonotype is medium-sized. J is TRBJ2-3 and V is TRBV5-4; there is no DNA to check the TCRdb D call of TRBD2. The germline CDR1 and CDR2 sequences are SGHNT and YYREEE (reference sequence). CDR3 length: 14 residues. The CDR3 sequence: CASSLAERADTQYF.

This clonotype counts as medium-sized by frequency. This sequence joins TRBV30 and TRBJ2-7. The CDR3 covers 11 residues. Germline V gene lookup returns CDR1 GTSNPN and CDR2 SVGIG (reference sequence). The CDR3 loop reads CAWSTVGEQYF.